This T cell receptor (beta chain) was captured by sequencing in a study of cytomegalovirus exposure and HLA in healthy donors. With 60 Vbeta and 13 Jbeta primers, the PCR was carried out. Repertoires were generated with immunoSEQ multiplex PCR, while TCRdb's copy carries only in-frame clones and drops some. The sample totals some 130,000 clones. Sequencing was carried out using PBMCs. The receptor was isolated from a man younger than 35 in good health and CMV-seronegative.

CDR3 in amino acids: CASSLGLSWEQYF. The CDR3 DNA is TGTGCCAGCAGCCTCGGACTCTCTTGGGAGCAGTACTTC. The chain employs TRBV13 and TRBJ2-7, with a tentative D call TRBD2 (5 bases). The CDR3 loop spans 13 amino acids. The germline gives CDR1 PRHDT, CDR2 FYEKMQ (reference sequence). The V gene lost 5 bases and the J gene lost 7 bases, with 15 bases spanning the gap.